Shown below are 32 T cell receptor beta chains from a single sample sequenced in a study of blood T cells in healthy people across ages. For the second PCR, which ran for about 6 to 11 cycles, a sample-barcoded 5' primer and a J-beta primer mix were used. One entry per CDR3 protein results from TCRdb running MiXCR on the 5' RACE reads. The data hold 800,000 to 950,000 distinct CDR3 sequences, with roughly 28% observed a single time. The data also belong to a second study, concerning T cells of mothers and their children.

The sample taken for sequencing was blood. The receptors were gathered from a middle-aged woman in good health.

At least ten counts were recorded for this clonotype. The gene calls are TRBV28 and TRBJ2-7; the D is unclear. CDR1 is MDHEN, CDR2 SYDVKM, per germline. V was clipped by 2 bases and J by 6 bases, with 5 bases between them. This CDR3 has 11 amino acids. The CDR3: CASSLRREQYF. The CDR3, as DNA: TGTGCCAGCAGTTTAAGGCGCGAGCAGTACTTC.

The rearrangement uses TRBV6-2 or TRBV6-3 and TRBJ2-7, with 8 bases matching TRBD1. The length of the CDR3 is 14 residues. Per germline, CDR1 MNHEY and CDR2 SVGEGT. V shed 7 bases, J shed 2 bases, and the junction held 7 bases outside the gene matches. Here the CDR3 DNA reads TGTGCCAGCATCAAGGCAGGGGGCGCCTACGAGCAGTACTTC. This gives the protein CASIKAGGAYEQYF.

This chain uses TRBV27 with TRBJ1-1; D perhaps matches TRBD1 (5 bases). The CDR3 has 13 residues. Trimming cost V 1 base and J 7 bases, with 10 bases left between them. Germline-derived CDR1 and CDR2 are MNHEY and SMNVEV (reference sequence). The CDR3 reads CASSLFGGFEAFF. The DNA of the CDR3 is TGTGCCAGCAGTTTATTCGGGGGGTTTGAAGCTTTCTTT.

This clonotype appeared a few times. The chain uses TRBV29-1 and TRBJ1-3, with 7 nucleotides matching TRBD1. The CDR3 totals 15 residues. CDR1 and CDR2 from the germline V gene are SQVTM and ANQGSEA. The ends lost 6 bases at V and 4 bases at J; junction bases unmatched: 12. The CDR3 region is CSVSGTEGNGNTIYF. The CDR3 nucleotides read TGCAGCGTCTCCGGGACAGAGGGAAACGGAAACACCATATATTTT.

Details on this clonotype: A much bigger clone sits one base away, suggesting this may be a read error. V is TRBV18 and J is TRBJ2-1; D is possibly TRBD2 (5 bases). With 3 bases removed from V and 5 bases from J, the gap between germline ends came to 17 bases. The CDR3 runs to 16 residues. Germline V gives CDR1 KGHSH, CDR2 LQKENI. Here the CDR3 DNA reads TGTGCCAGCTCACCCAGACGGGGTGGGAACAACAATGAGCAGTTCTTC. Translated, it gives CASSPRRGGNNNEQFF.

The chain couples TRBV6-2 or TRBV6-3 to TRBJ2-1; tentatively, D is TRBD1 (6 bases). The germline V and J ends were trimmed by 7 bases and 8 bases, with 21 bases remaining between them. Germline V gene lookup returns CDR1 MNHEY and CDR2 SVGEGT. This CDR3 contains 15 residues. The DNA of the CDR3 is TGTGCCAGCAATTTTGGGCAGGGGATCTGGTATGAGCAGTTCTTC. Its protein is CASNFGQGIWYEQFF.

A note on this clonotype: This clone may be a read error of a much larger clone one base away. The chain has TRBV29-1 and TRBJ2-1, with D maybe TRBD2 (6 bases). The CDR3 runs 13 residues. Germline assignment: CDR1 SQVTM and CDR2 ANQGSEA. V was cut by 5 bases and J by 1 base, with 9 bases left in between. The CDR3 DNA sequence: TGCAGCGTTAAGGAGGGTTCCTACAATGAGCAGTTCTTC. Translated: CSVKEGSYNEQFF.

With regard to this clonotype: This may stem from a read error, because a much larger clone lies one nucleotide away. The rearrangement uses TRBV12-3 or TRBV12-4 and TRBJ1-2, with a possible D match to TRBD1 (5 bases). The V and J ends lost 5 bases and 7 bases respectively, with 23 bases between them. The CDR3 has 16 amino acids. CDR3 in DNA: TGTGCCAGCAGTCCCTTGGAGGGGAGAGGCGTGCTTGGCTACACCTTC. It encodes CASSPLEGRGVLGYTF.

This clonotype was seen a handful of times. The V gene is TRBV5-1, the J gene TRBJ2-1, with 15 bases aligning to TRBD2. This CDR3 is 17 amino acids long. In germline, CDR1 is SGHRS, CDR2 YFSETQ. V was pared by 3 bases and J by 3 bases, with 4 bases of the junction left unmatched. DNA for the CDR3: TGCGCCAGCAGCTGGACTAGCGGGGGGGCTGGCTACAATGAGCAGTTCTTC. The encoded protein is CASSWTSGGAGYNEQFF.

This clonotype was detected only a few times. V gene TRBV27 combines with J gene TRBJ2-1, with 10 bases that match TRBD1. The CDR3 length is 16 residues. Per germline, CDR1 MNHEY and CDR2 SMNVEV (reference sequence). Trimming took 4 bases from V and 6 from J; bases not matched to a gene: 9. Here the CDR3 DNA reads TGTGCCAGCAGTTCAATCCGGGACAGGGGTTTCAATGAGCAGTTCTTC. The encoded protein is CASSSIRDRGFNEQFF.

This clonotype was seen many times. The genes are TRBV2 and TRBJ2-5; D uncertain. V was shortened by 7 bases and J by 5 bases, with 11 bases between the two germline ends. This CDR3 has 12 amino acids. Germline CDR1 is SNHLY and CDR2 is FYNNEI. CDR3 DNA sequence: TGTGCCAGCAATTCTAACGGGGAGACCCAGTACTTC. Encoded protein: CASNSNGETQYF.

This clonotype appeared a few times. As DNA, the CDR3 is TGTGCCAGCACCCTAACGACGCAGGGCTTAAACACTGAAGCTTTCTTT. Translation: CASTLTTQGLNTEAFF. The chain joins TRBV5-5 to TRBJ1-1, with a tentative D call TRBD1 (5 bases). This CDR3 contains 16 residues. Germline values: CDR1 SGHKS, CDR2 YYEKEE (reference sequence). V gave up 6 bases and J gave up 2 bases, with 20 bases separating them.

This clonotype occurred a few times. The V call is TRBV3-1, the J call TRBJ2-7; D could derive from TRBD1 or TRBD2 (5 bases each). V was shortened by 1 base and J by 2 bases, with 15 bases between the two germline ends. The germline CDR1 and CDR2 sequences are LGHDT and YNNKEL (reference sequence). This CDR3 region has 16 residues. The CDR3 coding sequence is TGTGCCAGCAGCCAAGGACGTAGAAGGGGACCCTACGAGCAGTACTTC. Translated, it gives CASSQGRRRGPYEQYF.

This clonotype was found a few times. The chain recombines TRBV10-3 with TRBJ1-1; D gene ambiguous. Trimming shortened V by 7 bases and J by 7 bases, and 16 bases separated the two germline ends. Germline CDR1 and CDR2: ENHRY and SYGVKD. This CDR3 has 13 amino acids. CDR3 sequence: CAINSPGLSEAFF. CDR3 coding DNA: TGTGCCATCAATTCGCCGGGATTGAGTGAAGCTTTCTTT.

This clonotype was counted between two and nine times. This rearrangement joins TRBV27 to TRBJ2-1; unclear D gene. Trimming removed 5 bases at V and 10 bases at J, with 12 bases between. Germline CDR1 is MNHEY and CDR2 is SMNVEV (reference sequence). This CDR3 region has 12 residues. CDR3 amino acids: CASSTTSGEQFF. The CDR3 region has the DNA TGTGCCAGCAGTACCACTTCTGGGGAGCAGTTCTTC.

The chain carries TRBV12-3 or TRBV12-4 and TRBJ2-5, with 10 nucleotides matching TRBD2. V gave up 2 bases and J gave up 9 bases; unmatched junction bases: 6. The CDR3 loop spans 14 amino acids. CDR3 coding DNA: TGTGCCAGCAGTTTAAGCGGGGGGGCGGAGGCCCAGTACTTC. This sequence encodes CASSLSGGAEAQYF.

This chain joins TRBV6-2 or TRBV6-3 and TRBJ2-7, with unresolved D. Trimming removed 2 bases at V and 9 bases at J, with 17 bases between. CDR1 is MNHEY, CDR2 SVGEGT, per germline. The CDR3 consists of 14 residues. The CDR3 is CASSYVGGKAGQYF. CDR3 sequence (DNA): TGTGCCAGCAGTTACGTTGGTGGAAAAGCTGGGCAGTACTTC.

This clonotype has more than one count but fewer than ten. The rearrangement links TRBV15 to TRBJ1-4; possible D gene TRBD1, 6 bases. The CDR3 extends over 17 amino acids. Trimming stripped 2 bases from V and 5 bases from J, with 18 bases between. The germline gives CDR1 LNHNV, CDR2 YYDKDF (reference sequence). The CDR3 region is CATSRRGLTGTNEKLFF. For the CDR3, the DNA is TGTGCCACCAGCAGAAGGGGATTGACAGGAACGAATGAAAAACTGTTTTTT.

This sequence joins TRBV6-1 and TRBJ2-6, with D maybe TRBD1 (6 bases). Trimming took 0 bases from V and 2 from J, leaving 23 bases between them. The germline V gene encodes CDR1 MNHNS and CDR2 SASEGT. The CDR3 length is 21 residues. Here the CDR3 reads CASSEARGSRRGLAGANVLTF. CDR3 bases: TGTGCCAGCAGTGAAGCGCGTGGGTCACGCAGGGGCTTAGCTGGGGCCAACGTCCTGACTTTC.

The rearrangement links TRBV5-1 to TRBJ1-1, with a possible D match to TRBD1 (6 bases). V shed 2 bases and J shed 7 bases, with 12 bases lying between them. Germline values: CDR1 SGHRS, CDR2 YFSETQ. There are 13 residues in the CDR3. CDR3 nucleotide sequence: TGCGCCAGCAGCTTTTTGGACAGAAGTGAAGCTTTCTTT. It encodes CASSFLDRSEAFF. The full variable domain, with the rest looked up from reference TRBV5-1 and TRBJ1-1, is KAGVTQTPRYLIKTRGQQVTLSCSPISGHRSVSWYQQTPGQGLQFLFEYFSETQRNKGNFPGRFSGRQFSNSRSEMNVSTLELGDSALYLCASSFLDRSEAFFGQGTRLTVV.

This clonotype was recorded a few times. The chain uses TRBV5-6 and TRBJ2-1; the match to TRBD1 covers 7 bases. The CDR3 is 16 residues long. V shed 3 bases, J shed 1 base, and the junction held 7 bases outside the gene matches. Germline lookup yields CDR1 SGHDT and CDR2 YYEEEE. The CDR3 spells CASSSLQGSSYNEQFF. The CDR3 nucleotides read TGTGCCAGCAGCTCGCTACAGGGGTCTTCCTACAATGAGCAGTTCTTC.

The chain couples TRBV12-3 or TRBV12-4 to TRBJ2-1; 10 bases are shared with TRBD1. The J segment lost 5 bases and the V segment lost 6 bases, leaving 7 bases of the junction unmatched. The CDR3 consists of 15 residues. The CDR3 nucleotides read TGTGCCAGCAGCCAGGGACAGGGGAACCACAATGAGCAGTTCTTC. Its protein is CASSQGQGNHNEQFF.

This clonotype has more than one count but fewer than ten. The CDR3 spells CASSLGDRGKETQYF. CDR3 bases: TGTGCCAGCAGCTTGGGGGACAGGGGAAAAGAGACCCAGTACTTC. The chain employs TRBV7-9 and TRBJ2-5, with 10 bases fitting TRBD1. Germline lookup yields CDR1 SEHNR and CDR2 FQNEAQ (reference sequence). CDR3 size: 15 residues. The V segment lost 3 bases and the J segment 3 bases; nucleotides outside the gene matches: 4.

Ten or more counts support this clonotype. The V call is TRBV6-2 or TRBV6-3, the J call TRBJ2-7, with D perhaps TRBD1 (7 bases). The CDR3 spans 14 residues. Germline assignment: CDR1 MNHEY and CDR2 SVGEGT. V was shortened by 6 bases and J by 2 bases, with 14 bases between the two germline ends. The CDR3 sequence: CASRGQGGTYEQYF. The CDR3 nucleotides are TGTGCCAGCAGAGGGCAGGGGGGCACCTACGAGCAGTACTTC.

This clonotype has at least ten counts. The genes are TRBV5-6 and TRBJ2-7, with 9 nucleotides matching TRBD1. CDR3 size: 15 residues. Looked up from germline, CDR1 is SGHDT and CDR2 is YYEEEE. J was trimmed by 6 bases and V by 5 bases; bases with no gene match: 12. This chain's CDR3 is CASRTAGTGISEQYF. The DNA of the CDR3 is TGTGCCAGCAGAACTGCCGGGACAGGGATTTCCGAGCAGTACTTC.

Remarks on this clonotype: An end of the junction does not agree with germline; a read error may underlie this. The V gene is TRBV9, the J gene TRBJ2-7, with D perhaps being TRBD1 or TRBD2 (5 bases each). CDR1 is SGDLS, CDR2 YYNGEE, per germline. The CDR3 is made up of 15 amino acids. The CDR3 sequence: CANSEGTLTTYEQYF. The CDR3 DNA follows: TGTGCCAACAGCGAGGGGACGCTAACAACCTACGAGCAGTACTTC.

This clonotype was seen at least ten times. This chain joins TRBV11-2 and TRBJ2-4, with 7 positions matching TRBD2. CDR1 is SGHAT, CDR2 FQNNGV, per germline. The CDR3 spans 16 residues. Trimming removed 2 bases from V and 1 base from J; junction bases left unmatched: 5. Here the CDR3 DNA reads TGTGCCAGCAGCTTACGGTCCGGGAGGGCCAAAAACATTCAGTACTTC. Residues: CASSLRSGRAKNIQYF.

The genes are TRBV11-2 and TRBJ1-4; TRBD1 is a possible D gene (6 bases). CDR1 SGHAT and CDR2 FQNNGV come from the germline V gene. Trimming cost V 2 bases and J 4 bases, with 11 bases left between them. The CDR3 contains 15 residues. The CDR3 region has the DNA TGTGCCAGCAGCTTATTGGGGGGGCATAATGAAAAACTGTTTTTT. Its protein is CASSLLGGHNEKLFF.

CDR3: CASSLGLLAGTNQETQYF. CDR3 bases: TGTGCCAGCAGCTTGGGACTACTAGCGGGGACCAACCAAGAGACCCAGTACTTC. This chain joins TRBV7-2 and TRBJ2-5; TRBD2 aligns across 10 bases. The CDR3 runs 18 residues. V shed 3 bases and J 0 bases; nucleotides not matched to a gene: 10. Germline V gives CDR1 SGHTA, CDR2 FQGNSA.

To note about this clonotype: A much more abundant neighbour one base away suggests this may be a read error. The rearrangement links TRBV7-2 to TRBJ2-3; D is perhaps TRBD1 (5 bases). Germline loops: CDR1 SGHTA, CDR2 FQGNSA. This CDR3 has 14 residues. V lost 7 bases to trimming and J lost 2 bases, with 13 bases between them. The CDR3 loop is CASTLDKSTDTQYF. CDR3 sequence (DNA): TGTGCCAGCACCCTGGACAAGTCCACAGATACGCAGTATTTT.

As to this clonotype: At one boundary the junction diverges from the germline segment, which might be a read error. This chain links TRBV6-6 with TRBJ1-1; 7 nucleotides line up with TRBD1. The CDR3 runs 16 residues. Per the germline V gene, CDR1 is MNHNY and CDR2 is SVGAGI (reference sequence). DNA for the CDR3: TGTACCAGCAGTTACCCAGAGGGACAGATGAACACTGAAGCTTTCTTT. This codes for CTSSYPEGQMNTEAFF.

This clonotype was found a few times. The rearrangement links TRBV7-2 to TRBJ2-1; possible D gene TRBD2, 7 bases. The CDR3 consists of 15 residues. V gave up 4 bases and J gave up 8 bases, with 18 bases separating them. Germline CDR1 is SGHTA and CDR2 is FQGNSA. This CDR3 reads CASSSPLGGADEQFF. In DNA form, the CDR3 reads TGTGCCAGCAGCTCACCGCTGGGGGGGGCCGATGAGCAGTTCTTC.